This T cell receptor beta chain was documented in a study of CD8 T cells in Susac syndrome. In blood CD8+ and CD4+ T cells, TCR beta underwent sequencing. The RNA input was roughly 0.5 to 1 ug, and it was reverse transcribed with random hexamers. Amplification of TCR beta CDR3 used immunoSEQ multiplex PCR across 54 Vbeta and 13 Jbeta. TCRdb ran MiXCR on the immunoSEQ multiplex PCR reads and lists one entry per CDR3 protein. Of over 150,000 distinct CDR3 sequences detected, about 95% appear once; the ten largest clones hold about 0.1%. Only a few counts were recorded for this clonotype. The sequence derives from a human donor with Susac syndrome. The sequenced sample was CD4+ T cells from PBMCs.

The CDR3 DNA reads as TGTGCCAGCAGTGCGGACAGGGGGAACACTGAAGCTTTCTTT. Amino acids: CASSADRGNTEAFF. The chain combines TRBV9 with TRBJ1-1; 9 bases are a match to TRBD1. Per germline, CDR1 SGDLS and CDR2 YYNGEE. V lost 5 bases to trimming and J lost 1 base; unmatched junction nucleotides: 3. The length of the CDR3 is 14 residues.